The 19 T cell receptor beta chains listed next were all sequenced from one sample in a study of molecular identifiers for immune sequencing clone quantification. TCRdb processed the PCR reads anew with MiXCR; each CDR3 protein has one entry. Seen here are about 640,000 distinct CDR3 sequences, 20% observed once, and the top ten hold around 0.86%. The sequencing input was naive CD8+ T cells from blood, with Jurkat cell RNA spiked in. This sample's subset: FACS-sorted CD8+CD4-CCR7+CD45RA+ naive T cells. These TCRs come from a human donor in good health. Some libraries in this study had Jurkat cell RNA spiked in.

Ten or more counts support this clonotype. The rearrangement links TRBV4-3 to TRBJ1-2; weak D call: TRBD1 (5 bases). V was pared by 0 bases and J by 4 bases, with 12 bases between. Germline values: CDR1 LGHNA, CDR2 YSLEER. This CDR3 region has 15 residues. The CDR3 DNA reads TGCGCCAGCAGCCAAGATCTTTACAGGTCCTATGGCTACACCTTC. Translated: CASSQDLYRSYGYTF.

This clonotype was seen ten or more times. The chain recombines TRBV11-2 with TRBJ2-5, with D tentatively TRBD1 or TRBD2 (5 bases each). The CDR3 totals 15 residues. Trimming left V 5 bases short and J 5 bases short, with 18 bases between. Looked up from germline, CDR1 is SGHAT and CDR2 is FQNNGV. Here the CDR3 reads CASSPSGAQSETQYF. The CDR3 nucleotides read TGTGCCAGCAGCCCGTCCGGGGCCCAGTCCGAGACCCAGTACTTC.

This chain joins TRBV19 and TRBJ2-7; no definite D call. Trimming shortened V by 1 base and J by 1 base, and 8 bases separated the two germline ends. The length of the CDR3 is 14 residues. Germline CDR1 LNHDA, CDR2 SQIVND (reference sequence). This CDR3 is CASSIVPESYEQYF. In DNA form, the CDR3 reads TGTGCCAGTAGTATAGTTCCCGAATCCTACGAGCAGTACTTC.

This clonotype was seen at least ten times. J is TRBJ2-3 and V is TRBV7-9; D unresolved. The CDR3 totals 13 residues. The V gene's germline CDR1 is SEHNR and CDR2 FQNEAQ (reference sequence). Deletions cut 8 bases from V and 0 bases from J, with 9 bases between. The CDR3 region is CASRRVSTDTQYF. CDR3 sequence (DNA): TGTGCCAGCCGAAGGGTTAGCACAGATACGCAGTATTTT. The full variable domain, completed using reference TRBV7-9 and TRBJ2-3, is DTGVSQNPRHKITKRGQNVTFRCDPISEHNRLYWYRQTLGQGPEFLTYFQNEAQLEKSRLLSDRFSAERPKGSFSTLEIQRTEQGDSAMYLCASRRVSTDTQYFGPGTRLTVL.

This clonotype was observed at least ten times. V and J are TRBV4-3 and TRBJ2-7; D is possibly TRBD2 (5 bases). This CDR3 region has 15 residues. The V end lost 0 bases, the J end lost 2 bases, and 11 bases lay between the germline ends. Germline-derived CDR1 and CDR2 are LGHNA and YSLEER. CDR3 residues: CASSQDGGPAYEQYF. In nucleotides, the CDR3 is TGCGCCAGCAGCCAAGATGGAGGACCAGCCTACGAGCAGTACTTC.

This clonotype came up many times. The chain recombines TRBV28 with TRBJ1-4; tentative D call: TRBD1 (6 bases). V gave up 5 bases and J gave up 0 bases, with 19 bases separating them. The CDR3 sequence is 18 residues long. Germline V gene data show CDR1 as MDHEN and CDR2 as SYDVKM. The DNA for the CDR3 is TGTGCCAGCAGTCCCCTCCGGGGGCGGGTTGCAACTAATGAAAAACTGTTTTTT. Protein: CASSPLRGRVATNEKLFF. The whole variable domain, remainder taken from reference TRBV28 and TRBJ1-4, is DVKVTQSSRYLVKRTGEKVFLECVQDMDHENMFWYRQDPGLGLRLIYFSYDVKMKEKGDIPEGYSVSREKKERFSLILESASTNQTSMYLCASSPLRGRVATNEKLFFGSGTQLSVL.

This clonotype came up many times. The CDR3, as DNA: TGTGCCAGCAGCTGGAGCGCAGGGGCGCAAGAGACCCAGTACTTC. As protein: CASSWSAGAQETQYF. The rearrangement links TRBV11-2 to TRBJ2-5; maybe TRBD1 (6 bases). Looked up from germline, CDR1 is SGHAT and CDR2 is FQNNGV. The CDR3 is 15 amino acids. The V end lost 4 bases, the J end lost 2 bases, and 14 bases lay between the germline ends.

There are many counts of this clonotype. The rearrangement uses TRBV11-1 and TRBJ2-6; D is ambiguous. The CDR3 runs to 15 residues. The V gene's germline CDR1 is SGHAT and CDR2 FQDESV (reference sequence). V dropped 5 bases and J dropped 0 bases, with 8 bases sitting between them. The CDR3 sequence: CASSRSFSGANVLTF. The CDR3 DNA reads TGTGCCAGCAGCCGTTCATTCTCTGGGGCCAACGTCCTGACTTTC.

This clonotype was counted only a few times. The V and J genes are TRBV11-2 and TRBJ1-1; weak D call: TRBD1 (6 bases). The CDR3 has 14 residues. The ends were cut back, 0 bases at V and 7 bases at J, with 12 bases in the middle. The germline V gene encodes CDR1 SGHAT and CDR2 FQNNGV. In nucleotides, the CDR3 is TGTGCCAGCAGCTTAGACGTGGGACATCTTGAAGCTTTCTTT. Translated, it gives CASSLDVGHLEAFF.

This clonotype has ten or more counts. This sequence joins TRBV7-2 and TRBJ1-1; no firm D call. Germline CDR1 is SGHTA and CDR2 is FQGNSA. The V end was cut by 8 bases, the J end by 0 bases, with 4 bases between. This CDR3 comprises 11 residues. The CDR3 region is CASSVNTEAFF. The DNA for the CDR3 is TGTGCCAGCTCCGTGAACACTGAAGCTTTCTTT.

This clonotype was observed a few times. This rearrangement joins TRBV20-1 to TRBJ2-1; TRBD2 matches at 9 bases. Germline assignment: CDR1 DFQATT and CDR2 SNEGSKA (reference sequence). V trimming: 0 bases; J trimming: 3 bases; junction bases outside the gene matches: 3. The CDR3 sequence is 15 residues long. The CDR3 DNA reads as TGCAGTGCTAGAGATTTGCGGGGGGGCTACAATGAGCAGTTCTTC. It yields the protein CSARDLRGGYNEQFF.

At least ten counts were recorded for this clonotype. This chain uses TRBV28 with TRBJ2-5, with 13 bases aligning to TRBD2. Germline assignment: CDR1 MDHEN and CDR2 SYDVKM. The CDR3 is 16 amino acids. With 4 bases clipped from V and 5 bases from J, the junction kept 7 bases outside the gene matches. The CDR3 region is CASSSWTSGSRETQYF. The CDR3 coding sequence is TGTGCCAGCAGTTCATGGACTAGCGGGAGTCGCGAGACCCAGTACTTC.

At least ten counts were recorded for this clonotype. J is TRBJ2-1 and V is TRBV7-8; D is undetermined. Germline CDR1 and CDR2: SGHVS and FQNEAQ. The ends were cut back, 5 bases at V and 7 bases at J, with 9 bases in the middle. CDR3 length: 12 residues. The DNA of the CDR3 is TGTGCCAGCAGCCTTTCGCGGAATGAGCAGTTCTTC. It encodes CASSLSRNEQFF.

Only a few counts were recorded for this clonotype. The CDR3 region has the DNA TGTGCCAGCAGTTACTTCGCCCGGGACTCCCTTTCCTACGAGCAGTACTTC. This translates into CASSYFARDSLSYEQYF. V usage is TRBV6-2 or TRBV6-3 and J usage is TRBJ2-7; tentatively, D is TRBD2 (6 bases). The CDR3 has 17 residues. Trimming cost V 1 base and J 1 base, with 17 bases left between them. CDR1 and CDR2 (germline): MNHEY, SVGEGT.

A few counts support this clonotype. The chain combines TRBV30 with TRBJ2-7; 7 positions agree with TRBD2. CDR1 is GTSNPN, CDR2 SVGIG, per germline (reference sequence). The CDR3 contains 13 residues. Germline trimming cut 4 bases from V and 3 bases from J; bases unmatched to any gene: 6. The CDR3 region has the DNA TGTGCCTGGACCCGGGAGGATCGCTACGAGCAGTACTTC. This translates into CAWTREDRYEQYF.

This clonotype was counted at least ten times. CDR3 residues: CASSFRRKTYEQYF. CDR3 DNA: TGTGCCAGCAGTTTCAGAAGGAAAACCTACGAGCAGTACTTC. The gene calls are TRBV28 and TRBJ2-7; D gene unclear. The CDR3 runs 14 residues. CDR1 MDHEN and CDR2 SYDVKM come from the germline V gene. V lost 3 bases, J lost 2 bases, and 11 bases lay in between.

This clonotype has ten or more counts. The rearrangement joins TRBV4-2 to TRBJ2-7; D is undetermined. CDR3 length: 18 amino acids. V gave up 4 bases and J gave up 3 bases, with 25 bases separating them. Germline CDR1 and CDR2: LGHNA and YNFKEQ. In nucleotides, the CDR3 is TGTGCCAGCAGCCCGCAAAGACTGGATCACTCCCCCCTCTACGAGCAGTACTTC. Protein sequence: CASSPQRLDHSPLYEQYF.

This chain uses TRBV9 with TRBJ2-3; tentative D call: TRBD1 (5 bases). This CDR3 region has 16 residues. V gave up 4 bases and J gave up 2 bases, with 17 bases separating them. From germline, CDR1 is SGDLS and CDR2 YYNGEE. CDR3 in amino acids: CASSRDSPDLTDTQYF. The CDR3 nucleotides are TGTGCCAGCAGCCGAGACAGCCCGGACCTCACAGATACGCAGTATTTT.

The rearrangement uses TRBV6-2 or TRBV6-3 and TRBJ2-7; possibly TRBD1 for D (6 bases). The CDR3 spans 14 residues. Germline assignment: CDR1 MNHEY and CDR2 SVGEGT. Trimming took 9 bases from V and 6 from J, leaving 21 bases between them. The CDR3 reads CASAGQTGWREQYF. CDR3 nucleotide sequence: TGTGCCAGTGCAGGACAGACTGGTTGGCGCGAGCAGTACTTC.